A selection of T cell receptor beta chains follows, all from one sample in a study of graft-versus-host responses after intestinal transplantation. Using immunoSEQ multiplex PCR, the repertoire was profiled, and TCRdb retains in-frame clones only, with some absent. The repertoire holds tens of thousands of clones, with 80% to 95% as singletons. Sequenced here: PBMCs, sampled 98 days after intestinal transplantation. The receptor source for this set is a human patient who received an intestinal transplant, so some T cells may come from the graft donor. The conserved cysteine and the conserved F or W are not part of the CDR3 here.

cdr3_length j_call v_call cdr3_aa
12 TRBJ2-1 TRBV5-1 ASSSRLGDNEQF
16 TRBJ2-2 TRBV5-1 ASSVALAGGLNTGELF
13 TRBJ2-2 TRBV27 ASSFREHGAGELF
13 TRBJ2-7 TRBV28 ASRAGVSSSYEQY
11 TRBJ2-7 TRBV19 ASSLRGDYEQY
13 TRBJ1-2 TRBV5-4 ASSPWTGGGYGYT
12 TRBJ1-1 TRBV2 ASSEGKGWTEAF
13 TRBJ2-2 TRBV6-5 ASSFSRLGTGELF
13 TRBJ1-3 TRBV6-5 ASSQLPGVGNTIY
12 TRBJ1-2 TRBV6-5 ASSESDAYYGYT
11 TRBJ1-2 TRBV5-6 ASSFSDSGGYT
15 TRBJ2-6 TRBV5-1 ASSFPQGGSGANVLT
9 TRBJ2-7 TRBV20-1 SDPGGCEQY
11 TRBJ1-1 TRBV5-4 ASSFTGNTEAF
12 TRBJ2-1 TRBV5-1 ASSFQQGGNEQF
10 TRBJ1-3 TRBV15 ATSSQGHTIY